This T cell receptor beta chain was sequenced during a study of identical twins. As to this clonotype: Its antigen is undetermined.

A template switching step contributed a universal primer site, while unique molecular identifiers were present in the cDNA. Via MiXCR, TCRdb re-called the 5' RACE reads, giving one row per CDR3 protein. There are roughly 690,000 distinct CDR3 sequences in the sample; around 20% occur only once, and 4% to 4.5% lies in the top ten. Germline V CDR1 and CDR2: DFQATT, SNEGSKA (reference sequence). The ends were cut back, 2 bases at V and 1 base at J, with 8 bases in the middle. CDR3 length: 13 residues. Study-wide points: Researchers reported excess low generation probability among twin-shared out-of-frame alpha sequences. Fewer insertions were carried by abundant cord blood beta clonotypes, but none was seen in memory repertoires. Among monozygotic twins, out-of-frame TCR alpha sharing exceeded what models predicted.

The data were also submitted as part of a second study, on T cells expressing NK-cell markers.

The chain recombines TRBV20-1 with TRBJ2-5; no reliable D call. Specimen: PBMCs. This receptor was obtained from a woman under 30 in good health. This CDR3 reads CSARLAFQETQYF. The CDR3 nucleotides read TGCAGTGCTAGATTGGCATTCCAAGAGACCCAGTACTTC.